This record looks at one TCR beta chain sequence and its context. Its antigen remains unknown. Depth targeted 1 in 200,000 to 1 in 1 million T cells, averaging approximately 9.9x coverage per clonotype. Generated by immunoSEQ multiplex PCR, the TCRdb table keeps only in-frame clones and is missing some. The table lists fewer than 100,000 clones, approximately 86% of them singletons, with around 5% in the top ten. The source of the sample is a study of cytotoxic CD8 clonotypes in ibrutinib-treated CLL. Study background: Researchers reported approximately twelve relapsed/refractory and 15 treatment-naive patients, 17 of them IGHV unmutated. Productive templates per sample averaged 255,043; productive rearrangements, 80,000 to 95,000. Study findings and constraints: Against age-matched healthy donors, baseline clonality ran higher and tracked circulating CD8+ T-cell counts.

Per the germline V gene, CDR1 is SNHLY and CDR2 is FYNNEI. Trimming took off 4 bases at V and 6 bases at J, with 9 bases between the two ends. The CDR3 is made up of 12 amino acids. The TCR comes from a human donor with chronic lymphocytic leukemia. V usage is TRBV2 and J usage is TRBJ1-1, with D unresolved. The sequenced sample was PBMCs, obtained before ibrutinib treatment. In DNA form, the CDR3 reads TGTGCCAGCAGTGTCCGGATTGCTGAAGCTTTCTTT. Translated, it gives CASSVRIAEAFF.